This T cell receptor beta chain was sequenced for a study of T cells after yellow fever vaccination. Study in general: Sorting of the EM, EMRA, CM and Tscm memory subsets was carried out using CD3, CD45RA, CCR7 and CD95. Regarding the study as a whole: Clonotype sharing between CD4 and CD8 compartments was small. Most primary-vaccination clones recurred post-booster (around 95% CD4, roughly 87% CD8).

This clonotype was seen repeatedly, ten times or more. TCRdb re-derived calls from the 5' RACE reads in MiXCR, one entry per CDR3 protein. The sample contains about 58,000 distinct CDR3 sequences, approximately 5.7% of which appear only once. This clonotype was obtained from a man younger than 35 who received the YFV17D yellow fever vaccine. Here the sequenced sample was PBMCs, either bulk or a sorted T-cell subset (CD4+, CD8+, memory, or dextramer-sorted; not recorded which), taken on the day of the yellow fever booster vaccination.

CDR3 nucleotide sequence: TGTGCCACAGCGACAGGGCTCTTCACAGATACGCAGTATTTT. Translated, it gives CATATGLFTDTQYF. The chain couples TRBV6-5 to TRBJ2-3; the match to TRBD1 covers 7 bases. Germline values: CDR1 MNHEY, CDR2 SVGAGI. Germline trimming cut 10 bases from V and 2 bases from J; bases unmatched to any gene: 9. This CDR3 spans 14 amino acids.